This T cell receptor (beta chain) derives from a study of blood T cell repertoires in COVID-19. About the study: Samples of COVID-19 (acute and convalescent) were obtained from the United States, Italy and Spain. T cells, B-cell-depleted T cells, or PBMCs provided the cDNA or gDNA that served as material.

Individuals drawn from 24 US areas were roughly 18 to 95 years old. CDR1 MDHEN and CDR2 SYDVKM come from the germline V gene. The germline V and J ends were trimmed by 2 bases and 4 bases, with 5 bases remaining between them. The CDR3 has 12 residues. Sequencing used immunoSEQ multiplex PCR; TCRdb keeps in-frame clones, though not all of them. The table shows under 500,000 clones, with roughly 87% occurring only once. Sequenced input: PBMCs or T cells enriched from blood (not recorded which). This chain connects TRBV28 to TRBJ1-2; D gene uncertain. The sequence was collected from a woman aged 18-29 years with acute COVID-19. The CDR3 DNA reads TGTGCCAGCAGTTTAGAGATCTATGGCTACACCTTC. Translated: CASSLEIYGYTF.